This passage covers 2 T cell receptor beta chains from one sample sequenced in a study of circulating CD8 cells and anti-PD-1 response in melanoma. Live CD3+CD8+TCRalphabeta+ cells were sorted into four subsets by PD-1 and/or TIGIT. Each library started from around 14 ng of total RNA using the QIAseq Immune Repertoire TCR panel. TCRdb reanalysed the reads using MiXCR and keeps one entry per CDR3 protein. The top ten clones hold about 56% of a sample with around 1,100 distinct CDR3 sequences, 9.5% to 13% of them seen once. Sequenced here: CD8+ T cells from PBMCs, sampled at baseline or after one month of anti-PD-1 therapy (not recorded which). The receptors shown here come from a human donor with melanoma.

This clonotype has a single count. CDR3 in amino acids: CASSLALQETQYF. The CDR3 bases are TGTGCCAGCAGTTTAGCCCTCCAAGAGACCCAGTACTTC. This chain links TRBV28 with TRBJ2-5; no definite D call. The CDR3 extends over 13 amino acids. Germline V CDR1 and CDR2: MDHEN, SYDVKM. V was cut by 2 bases and J by 1 base, with 5 bases left in between. Combining the CDR3 with reference TRBV28 and TRBJ2-5 gives the whole variable domain DVKVTQSSRYLVKRTGEKVFLECVQDMDHENMFWYRQDPGLGLRLIYFSYDVKMKEKGDIPEGYSVSREKKERFSLILESASTNQTSMYLCASSLALQETQYFGPGTRLLVL.

Note on this clonotype: A much larger clone is a single base away; this may be a read error. The rearrangement links TRBV9 to TRBJ2-2; the D call may be TRBD1 or TRBD2 (5 bases each). Germline V gives CDR1 SGDLS, CDR2 YYNGEE. The V end was cut by 1 base, the J end by 0 bases, with 10 bases between. The CDR3 extends over 16 amino acids. The CDR3 DNA reads as TGTGCCAGCAGCGTATGGGGACGTCCGAACACCGGGGAGCTGTTTTTT. Translation: CASSVWGRPNTGELFF.